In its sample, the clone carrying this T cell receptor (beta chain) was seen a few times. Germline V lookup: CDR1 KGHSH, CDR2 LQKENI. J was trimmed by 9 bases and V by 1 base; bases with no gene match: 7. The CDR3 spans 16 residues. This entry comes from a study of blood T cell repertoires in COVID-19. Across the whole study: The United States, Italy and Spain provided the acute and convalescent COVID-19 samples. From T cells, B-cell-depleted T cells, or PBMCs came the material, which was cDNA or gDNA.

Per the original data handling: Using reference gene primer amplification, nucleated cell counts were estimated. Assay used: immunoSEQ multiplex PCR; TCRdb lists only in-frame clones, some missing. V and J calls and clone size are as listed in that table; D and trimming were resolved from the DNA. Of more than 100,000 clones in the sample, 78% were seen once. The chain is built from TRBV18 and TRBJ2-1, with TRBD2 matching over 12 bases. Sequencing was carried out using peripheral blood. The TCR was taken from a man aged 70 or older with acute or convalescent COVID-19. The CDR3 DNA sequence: TGTGCCAGCTCACCACTCCGTCTAGCGGGGGGGAGTGAGCAGTTCTTC. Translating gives CASSPLRLAGGSEQFF.